The TCR beta chain under discussion was sequenced for a study of blood T cell repertoires in COVID-19. Overall study context: In each case, the material was cDNA or gDNA derived from T cells, B-cell-depleted T cells, or PBMCs.

Germline CDR1 is MRHNA and CDR2 is SNTAGT. The germline V and J ends were trimmed by 0 bases and 9 bases, with 6 bases remaining between them. There are 13 residues in the CDR3. Produced via immunoSEQ multiplex PCR; TCRdb's table is partial and in-frame only. The sample holds about 280,000 clones, 86% seen once. The sample comprised peripheral blood. The chain links TRBV6-4 to TRBJ1-6; the D is unclear. This clonotype was obtained from a woman in her 70s with COVID-19, enrolled during active disease. For the CDR3, the DNA is TGTGCCAGCAGTGACTCGGAGAGTTCACCCCTCCACTTT. Its protein product is CASSDSESSPLHF.